What follows describes a single T cell receptor beta chain. The record originates from a study of cytomegalovirus exposure and HLA in healthy donors. The CDR3 runs to 16 residues. Germline V CDR1 and CDR2: MNHEY, SMNVEV (reference sequence). V dropped 2 bases and J dropped 0 bases, with 11 bases sitting between them. The PCR ran on 60 Vbeta and 13 Jbeta primers. Here immunoSEQ multiplex PCR was the method, and the copy in TCRdb shows in-frame clones only, minus some. The table lists 270,000 or so clones, approximately 90% of them singletons. The chain combines TRBV27 with TRBJ2-1; tentative D call: TRBD2 (6 bases). Source material: PBMCs. The clonotype comes from a man aged 35 to 55 in good health and CMV-seropositive. The CDR3 bases are TGTGCCAGCAGTTTAACGGGGGTTAGCTCCTACAATGAGCAGTTCTTC. Translation gives CASSLTGVSSYNEQFF.